This T cell receptor beta chain was identified in a study of blood T cell repertoires in COVID-19. Per germline, CDR1 MNHEY and CDR2 SVGAGI. This CDR3 is built from 13 residues. V lost 3 bases, J lost 1 base, and 6 bases lay in between. Generated by immunoSEQ multiplex PCR, the TCRdb table keeps only in-frame clones and is missing some. This table holds around 250,000 clones, 75% to 90% found once. The chain combines TRBV6-5 with TRBJ1-1, with D unresolved. This clonotype was obtained from a woman between 40 and 55 years old who had recovered from COVID-19. Specimen: peripheral blood. CDR3 in amino acids: CASSYESNTEAFF. CDR3 DNA sequence: TGTGCCAGCAGTTATGAGTCGAACACTGAAGCTTTCTTT.